One sample yielded the 18 T cell receptor beta chains listed below, sequenced in a study of blood T cells in healthy people across ages. With a J-beta primer mix and a sample-barcoded 5' primer, a second PCR ran about 7 to 12 cycles. TCRdb used MiXCR to reprocess the 5' RACE reads, holding one entry per CDR3 protein. The profile shows more than 650,000 distinct CDR3 sequences, less than 70% of them singletons. The specimen sequenced was blood. These receptors originate from a man older than 75 in good health.

This clonotype was detected only a few times. The chain joins TRBV28 to TRBJ2-5; TRBD1 matches 11 bases. Germline V gene data show CDR1 as MDHEN and CDR2 as SYDVKM. This CDR3 contains 18 residues. V was clipped by 4 bases and J by 4 bases; unmatched bases: 14. CDR3 DNA: TGTGCCAGCAGTTCACCGGGACAGGGGGTAGTATTGGGAGAGACCCAGTACTTC. Protein sequence: CASSSPGQGVVLGETQYF.

The chain employs TRBV29-1 and TRBJ1-2; 9 nucleotides agree with TRBD1. CDR3 length equals 12 residues. V trimming: 6 bases; J trimming: 3 bases; junction bases outside the gene matches: 2. CDR1 and CDR2 (germline): SQVTM, ANQGSEA. CDR3 nucleotide sequence: TGCAGCGTGGGACAGGGCGACTATGGCTACACCTTC. It is translated as CSVGQGDYGYTF.

V gene TRBV20-1 combines with J gene TRBJ2-3, with 8 bases aligning to TRBD1. This CDR3 is built from 15 residues. Germline CDR1 reads DFQATT; CDR2 reads SNEGSKA (reference sequence). Trimming removed 6 bases from V and 1 base from J; junction bases left unmatched: 9. In DNA form, the CDR3 reads TGCAGTGCCCAGAGTCTGGACAGGGGCACAGATACGCAGTATTTT. Amino acids: CSAQSLDRGTDTQYF.

This clonotype was detected only a few times. This rearrangement joins TRBV6-6 to TRBJ2-4, with D tentatively TRBD2 (7 bases). Gene TRBJ2-5 matches the end of the DNA better, so the J call may be wrong. Germline values: CDR1 MNHNY, CDR2 SVGAGI (reference sequence). This CDR3 has 16 amino acids. The CDR3 coding sequence is TGTGCCAGCAGTGCCTCGCCGGGGGGCTTAGCGCAGACCCAGTACTTC. Translating gives CASSASPGGLAQTQYF.

There are a few counts of this clonotype. V and J are TRBV5-5 and TRBJ2-5; 8 bases agree with TRBD1. Trimming at V came to 1 base and at J to 0 bases, leaving 8 bases not matched to a gene. The CDR3 length is 17 residues. In germline, CDR1 is SGHKS, CDR2 YYEKEE (reference sequence). The CDR3 coding sequence is TGTGCCAGCAGCTTGATGATGACAGGGGCTAACCAAGAGACCCAGTACTTC. Amino acids: CASSLMMTGANQETQYF. Full variable domain (missing parts from reference TRBV5-5 and TRBJ2-5): DAGVTQSPTHLIKTRGQQVTLRCSPISGHKSVSWYQQVLGQGPQFIFQYYEKEERGRGNFPDRFSARQFPNYSSELNVNALLLGDSALYLCASSLMMTGANQETQYFGPGTRLLVL.

This clonotype has only a few counts. The J gene is TRBJ2-7, the V gene TRBV27, with 8 bases aligning to TRBD2. The CDR3 length is 13 residues. CDR1 and CDR2 from the germline V gene are MNHEY and SMNVEV (reference sequence). V gave up 11 bases and J gave up 0 bases; unmatched junction bases: 6. CDR3 in amino acids: CALLAELSYEQYF. The CDR3 nucleotides are TGTGCCCTACTAGCGGAGCTCTCCTACGAGCAGTACTTC.

This chain joins TRBV28 and TRBJ2-7; 7 bases line up with TRBD1. The end of the DNA aligns better with TRBJ2-4, so the J call may be wrong. Germline-derived CDR1 and CDR2 are MDHEN and SYDVKM. The CDR3 totals 16 residues. CDR3 sequence reads: CAVNTGEVGKKNIQYF. For the CDR3, the DNA is TGTGCCGTTAACACAGGGGAAGTGGGGAAAAAAAACATTCAGTACTTC.

This clonotype appeared a few times. The V and J genes are TRBV12-3 or TRBV12-4 and TRBJ2-1; D not resolved. The V gene lost 6 bases and the J gene lost 7 bases, with 7 bases spanning the gap. This CDR3 has 11 amino acids. The CDR3, as DNA: TGTGCCAGCAGAGTTCTGAATGAGCAGTTCTTC. The encoded protein is CASRVLNEQFF.

V usage is TRBV19 and J usage is TRBJ1-2; 8 bases agree with TRBD1. This CDR3 is built from 14 residues. V shed 5 bases, J shed 3 bases, and the junction held 5 bases outside the gene matches. Germline CDR1 and CDR2: LNHDA and SQIVND (reference sequence). The CDR3: CASSPRQGYYGYTF. The CDR3 DNA follows: TGTGCCAGTAGTCCCCGACAGGGGTACTATGGCTACACCTTC.

J is TRBJ1-6 and V is TRBV4-2; weak D call: TRBD1 (6 bases). This CDR3 has 14 residues. The germline V and J ends were trimmed by 0 bases and 11 bases, with 11 bases remaining between them. Germline loops: CDR1 LGHNA, CDR2 YNFKEQ. CDR3: CASSQETGKAPLHF. CDR3 nucleotide sequence: TGTGCCAGCAGCCAAGAAACAGGGAAGGCACCCCTCCACTTT.

The chain employs TRBV12-3 or TRBV12-4 and TRBJ2-7; the match to TRBD2 covers 9 bases. The trim removed 5 bases at V and 5 bases at J, leaving 10 bases unmatched. The CDR3 covers 15 residues. The CDR3 sequence is CASSPRTKREDEQYF. The CDR3 DNA is TGTGCCAGCAGTCCGCGCACTAAGCGGGAGGACGAGCAGTACTTC.

This clonotype was seen a handful of times. V is TRBV27 and J is TRBJ2-5; the D is unclear. V was pared by 7 bases and J by 1 base, with 4 bases between. Germline values: CDR1 MNHEY, CDR2 SMNVEV (reference sequence). The CDR3 runs to 11 residues. CDR3 in DNA: TGTGCCAGCATTCCCCAAGAGACCCAGTACTTC. Translated: CASIPQETQYF.

CDR3 residues: CASSFRAALAKNIQYF. The DNA for the CDR3 is TGTGCCAGCAGCTTCCGCGCAGCACTAGCCAAAAACATTCAGTACTTC. The chain recombines TRBV11-2 with TRBJ2-4; D is undetermined. The germline V gene encodes CDR1 SGHAT and CDR2 FQNNGV. The length of the CDR3 is 16 residues. V was cut by 3 bases and J by 0 bases, with 12 bases left in between.

The DNA for the CDR3 is TGCGCCAGCAGCGGAACCGGGACAGGGGGCCTCAGATACGCGTATTTT. It translates to CASSGTGTGGLRYAYF. V and J are TRBV5-1 and TRBJ2-3; TRBD1 agrees at 12 bases. J lost 14 bases, V lost 4 bases, and 17 bases had no gene match. The CDR3 is 16 residues long. Germline CDR1 SGHRS, CDR2 YFSETQ.

V gene TRBV2 combines with J gene TRBJ2-1; D not resolved. Trimming removed 8 bases from V and 4 bases from J, with 15 bases in between. There are 14 residues in the CDR3. Germline CDR1 reads SNHLY; CDR2 reads FYNNEI. CDR3: CASQKVPRYNEQFF. CDR3 bases: TGTGCCAGCCAGAAGGTTCCCCGTTACAATGAGCAGTTCTTC.

The chain combines TRBV29-1 with TRBJ2-2, with TRBD2 matching over 10 bases. Germline V CDR1 and CDR2: SQVTM, ANQGSEA. V gave up 1 base and J gave up 4 bases; unmatched junction bases: 6. The CDR3 is 16 residues long. In DNA, the CDR3 is TGCAGCGTTGAAGGAGGAGCGGGAGGGATCACCGGGGAGCTGTTTTTT. This encodes CSVEGGAGGITGELFF.

The sample holds many counts of this clonotype. This may be a read error, as it is one base from a much larger clone. This chain connects TRBV7-9 to TRBJ2-5; possibly TRBD2 for D (5 bases). The V gene lost 3 bases and the J gene lost 11 bases, with 25 bases spanning the gap. The germline V gene encodes CDR1 SEHNR and CDR2 FQNEAQ (reference sequence). CDR3 length equals 16 residues. This chain's CDR3 is CASSFRGESSRNEQYF. CDR3 DNA sequence: TGTGCCAGCAGCTTTCGTGGGGAGAGCTCGAGGAATGAGCAGTACTTC.

A single count supports this clonotype. The genes are TRBV10-3 and TRBJ2-5, with TRBD2 matching 7 bases. This CDR3 comprises 12 residues. Germline-derived CDR1 and CDR2 are ENHRY and SYGVKD. With 5 bases clipped from V and 11 bases from J, the junction kept 8 bases outside the gene matches. The CDR3 loop is CAISRERDEQYF. The CDR3 nucleotides read TGTGCCATCAGTAGAGAGCGGGATGAGCAGTACTTC.